This TCR beta chain was sequenced in a study of T cells after yellow fever vaccination (dated by TCRdb to the late 2010s). Regarding the study in general: The SMART-Seq v4 Ultra Low Input RNA kit was used to prepare libraries from fractions with low cell numbers. Blood was collected at multiple timepoints before and after primary and secondary immunization, and bulk PBMC replicates and cell subsets were isolated. Two healthy male donors made up the cohort, one aged 18 to 30 years and the other aged 30 to 40 years. To follow T-cell clones before and after both primary and booster YFV17D yellow fever vaccination, bulk TCR alpha and beta repertoires underwent longitudinal sequencing. Points the paper makes about the study in general: Computational filtering was required because FACS-sorted repertoires could contain abundant contaminating clonotypes from the bulk population. Only two donors were included in the study, so the extent to which the findings can be generalized is limited. Compared with the primary T-cell response, the secondary T-cell response was weaker but faster, peaking on day 5 rather than day 15. A small share of clonotypes was detected in both CD4 and CD8 compartments, with the overlap likely arising from convergent recombination. After the booster, most of the clones that had expanded following primary vaccination were detected again (around 95% of CD4 and 80% to 90% of CD8), which suggests that memory was broadly maintained.

TCR cDNA was synthesized by 5'RACE template switching, through which a universal primer site and unique molecular identifiers were introduced. Priming of cDNA synthesis was performed from both the TCR alpha and TCR beta constant segments. Two PCR steps were used to amplify libraries, with sample barcodes and sequencing adapters being added in the second step. Libraries were sequenced on Illumina HiSeq 2500 (2x100 bp) or NovaSeq (2x150 bp). As for the authors' bioinformatics: Reads were demultiplexed and collapsed into UMI consensus sequences with MIGEC, and V(D)J alignment was performed with MiXCR. Using edgeR on replicate PBMC samples, clonotypes were called vaccine-responding if FDR was below 0.01 and the log2 fold change was above 5 up to day 15. Each bulk clonotype was labeled CD4 or CD8 based on which sequenced repertoire, CD4 or CD8, contained the clonotype at higher abundance. TCRdb itself trimmed the public reads at Q25 with fastp, ran MiXCR and retained productive beta chains. Here each entry gathers all rows of one CDR3 protein and keeps the most common genes and DNA. In this record, the V and J calls reflect TCRdb's handling and not the investigators' own analysis. The sample data list about 580,000 distinct CDR3 sequences, and around 17% of these were observed just once. Roughly a sixth of the sample lies in the top ten.

The sample's treatment or condition label is to be understood as: live attenuated yellow fever vaccine strain. At each blood-draw timepoint, two biological replicates of bulk PBMCs were obtained. PBMCs were isolated from peripheral blood using a standard Ficoll-Paque protocol. RNA was extracted with TriZol from bulk PBMCs, CD4 and CD8 fractions, and dextramer-positive and dextramer-negative fractions. A remark on this clonotype: Its specific antigen is unknown. No base-level quality is on record; no much larger clone is a single base apart.

From the cysteine up to the phenylalanine, the CDR3 has a length of 13 residues. Only CDR3 DNA is held: 39 bases, read in frame from base 1. The germline V gene supplies CDR1 MGHRA and CDR2 YSYEKL. At the junction V is shortened by 6 bases and J by 5 bases, with 11 bases in between. The V gene is TRBV4-1 and the J gene is TRBJ2-1; the D gene cannot be named for sure. The sample consisted of PBMCs, taken around 5 days after the first yellow fever vaccination. This receptor was taken from a man between 18 and 35 years old who received the YFV17D yellow fever vaccine. The CDR3 reads CASSRDTNNEQFF. The DNA reads as follows: TGCGCCAGCAGTCGCGATACGAACAATGAGCAGTTCTTC.